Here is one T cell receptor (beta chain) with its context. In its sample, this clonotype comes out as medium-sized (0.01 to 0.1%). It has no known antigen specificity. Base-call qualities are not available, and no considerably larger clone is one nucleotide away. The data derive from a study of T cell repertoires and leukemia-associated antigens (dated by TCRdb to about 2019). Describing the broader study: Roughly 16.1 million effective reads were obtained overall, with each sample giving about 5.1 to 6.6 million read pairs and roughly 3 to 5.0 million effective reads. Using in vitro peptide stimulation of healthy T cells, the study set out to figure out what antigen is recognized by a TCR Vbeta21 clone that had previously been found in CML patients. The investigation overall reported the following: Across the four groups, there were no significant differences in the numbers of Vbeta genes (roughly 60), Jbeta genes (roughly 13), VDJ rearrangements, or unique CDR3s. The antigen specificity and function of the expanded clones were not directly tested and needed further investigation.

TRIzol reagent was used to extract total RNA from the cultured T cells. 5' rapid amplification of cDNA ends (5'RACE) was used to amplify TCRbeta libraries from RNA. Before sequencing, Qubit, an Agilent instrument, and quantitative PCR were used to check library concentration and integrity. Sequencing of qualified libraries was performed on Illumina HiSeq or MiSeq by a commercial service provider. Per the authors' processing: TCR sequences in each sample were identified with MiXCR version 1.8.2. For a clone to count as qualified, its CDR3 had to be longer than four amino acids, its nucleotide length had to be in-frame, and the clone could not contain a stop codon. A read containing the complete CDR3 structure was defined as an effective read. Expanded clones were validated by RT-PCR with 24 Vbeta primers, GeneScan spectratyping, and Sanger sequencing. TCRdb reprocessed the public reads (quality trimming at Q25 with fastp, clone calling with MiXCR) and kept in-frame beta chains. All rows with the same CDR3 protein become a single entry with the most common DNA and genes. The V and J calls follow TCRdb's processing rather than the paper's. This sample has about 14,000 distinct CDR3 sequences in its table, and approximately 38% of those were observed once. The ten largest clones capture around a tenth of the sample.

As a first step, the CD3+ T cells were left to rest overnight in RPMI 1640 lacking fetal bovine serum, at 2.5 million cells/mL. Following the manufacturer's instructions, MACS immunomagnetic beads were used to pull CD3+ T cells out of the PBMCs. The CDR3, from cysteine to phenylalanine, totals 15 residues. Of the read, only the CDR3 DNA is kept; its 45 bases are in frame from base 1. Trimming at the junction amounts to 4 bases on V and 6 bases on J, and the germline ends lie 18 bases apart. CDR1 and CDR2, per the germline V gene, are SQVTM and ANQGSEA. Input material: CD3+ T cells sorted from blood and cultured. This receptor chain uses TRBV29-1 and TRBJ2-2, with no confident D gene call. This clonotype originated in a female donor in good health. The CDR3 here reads CSVVGLKERAGELFF. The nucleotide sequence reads TGCAGCGTTGTCGGATTAAAGGAACGTGCCGGGGAGCTGTTTTTT.